This T cell receptor (beta chain) was captured in a study of T-cell reconstitution after alpha-beta-depleted transplantation in children. Overall study results and limits: Day-60 TCRbeta diversity that was high in some patients was derived from surviving recipient T cells and thymic progenitors. By about two months after transplant, alpha-beta T cells reportedly arose from several hundred graft clones that had expanded.

TCRbeta library construction was performed incorporating unique molecular identifiers. TCRdb re-derived calls from the PCR reads in MiXCR, one entry per CDR3 protein. The top ten hold approximately 5% of the sample, which has 900,000 or so distinct CDR3 sequences, approximately 15% seen once. This clonotype appeared many times. What it recognizes is unknown. The TCR was taken from a male patient aged 10 to 17 who had a stem cell transplant for acute lymphoblastic leukemia, so the T cells may come from the graft donor. The sequences come from PBMCs, mostly from graft donor cells, collected 360 days after TCRalphabeta/CD19-depleted stem cell transplant.

The CDR3 region has the DNA TGTGCCAGCAGCTTTATATCGGGACTCCAAGAGACCCAGTACTTC. Amino acids: CASSFISGLQETQYF. V is TRBV7-9 and J is TRBJ2-5; maybe TRBD2 (6 bases). V was pared by 3 bases and J by 1 base, with 12 bases between. The germline V gene has CDR1 SEHNR and CDR2 FQNEAQ (reference sequence). The CDR3 runs to 15 residues.